These 17 T cell receptor beta chains share one sample of origin, sequenced in a study of blood T cell repertoires in COVID-19. Sequencing used immunoSEQ multiplex PCR; TCRdb keeps in-frame clones, though not all of them. The sample records 210,000 or so clones, 82% being singletons. The sequencing input was peripheral blood. The receptor set was obtained from a middle-aged woman with acute or convalescent COVID-19.

The CDR3 DNA is TGCAGTGTAAGCGAAACAGATACGCAGTATTTT. It encodes CSVSETDTQYF. V and J are TRBV20-1 and TRBJ2-3; D is ambiguous. This CDR3 has 11 amino acids. CDR1 and CDR2 (germline): DFQATT, SNEGSKA (reference sequence). Trimming removed 7 bases from V and 3 bases from J, with 8 bases in between.

On this clone: Other DNA variants within this sample encode the same CDR3. The chain combines TRBV25-1 with TRBJ2-1, with TRBD2 as a possible D gene (5 bases). CDR3 length: 13 residues. Germline V gene lookup returns CDR1 MGHDK and CDR2 SYGVNS. V was clipped by 6 bases and J by 9 bases, with 15 bases between them. The CDR3 DNA sequence: TGTGCCAGCAGCCCGCGCTCGGGAAGTGAGCAGTTCTTC. Residues: CASSPRSGSEQFF. Using reference TRBV25-1 and TRBJ2-1 for the parts outside the CDR3, the full variable domain is EADIYQTPRYLVIGTGKKITLECSQTMGHDKMYWYQQDPGMELHLIHYSYGVNSTEKGDLSSESTVSRIRTEHFPLTLESARPSHTSQYLCASSPRSGSEQFFGPGTRLTVL.

The chain is built from TRBV7-8 and TRBJ1-4, with D perhaps TRBD1 (5 bases). V lost 2 bases and J lost 4, with 11 bases in between. The germline V gene encodes CDR1 SGHVS and CDR2 FQNEAQ. This CDR3 has 15 residues. The CDR3 DNA sequence: TGTGCCAGCAGCTTAACCACAGGCCTTAATGAAAAACTGTTTTTT. The encoded protein is CASSLTTGLNEKLFF.

The J gene is TRBJ1-1, the V gene TRBV28; a weak D match, TRBD1 (6 bases). The ends were cut back, 5 bases at V and 9 bases at J, with 19 bases in the middle. CDR3 size: 14 residues. Germline V lookup: CDR1 MDHEN, CDR2 SYDVKM. The CDR3 sequence is CASSPHAPRGKAFF. Written as DNA, the CDR3 is TGTGCCAGCAGTCCCCATGCTCCGAGGGGGAAAGCTTTCTTT. The full variable domain, completed using reference TRBV28 and TRBJ1-1, is DVKVTQSSRYLVKRTGEKVFLECVQDMDHENMFWYRQDPGLGLRLIYFSYDVKMKEKGDIPEGYSVSREKKERFSLILESASTNQTSMYLCASSPHAPRGKAFFGQGTRLTVV.

CDR3 DNA sequence: TGTGCCAGCAGCTTAGGGGTTCTAGAGCACACAGATACGCAGTATTTT. It codes for CASSLGVLEHTDTQYF. The chain uses TRBV7-9 and TRBJ2-3; D uncertain. Looked up from germline, CDR1 is SEHNR and CDR2 is FQNEAQ (reference sequence). Trimming took 1 base from V and 2 from J, leaving 13 bases between them. The CDR3 is 16 amino acids.

The chain combines TRBV21-1 with TRBJ2-1; the DNA was not compared with TRBD1, the D call given in the table. TRBV21-1 represents a pseudogene. CDR3 length: 16 amino acids. Here the CDR3 DNA reads TGTGCCAGCAGCAAATCAAACACAGGGAATTTCGATGAGCAGTTCTTC. It specifies CASSKSNTGNFDEQFF.

V usage is TRBV5-6 and J usage is TRBJ2-7; 10 bases fit TRBD1. In germline, CDR1 is SGHDT, CDR2 YYEEEE. The CDR3 contains 15 residues. The junction had 5 bases not matched to a gene; V was cut back by 4 bases and J by 1 base. This chain's CDR3 is CASSLDRGTSYEQYF. DNA of the CDR3: TGTGCCAGCAGCCTGGACAGGGGGACTTCCTACGAGCAGTACTTC.

This chain uses TRBV7-6 with TRBJ2-1, with D possibly TRBD2 on 6 matching bases. The CDR3 is 11 amino acids. Germline assignment: CDR1 SGHVS and CDR2 FNYEAQ. Deletions cut 4 bases from V and 12 bases from J, with 10 bases between. CDR3 loop: CASSSYGGQFF. The CDR3 region has the DNA TGTGCCAGCAGCTCCTACGGGGGGCAGTTCTTC.

This chain links TRBV11-2 with TRBJ1-1; TRBD1 might be the D (5 bases). The V gene lost 3 bases and the J gene lost 6 bases, with 14 bases spanning the gap. CDR1 and CDR2 (germline): SGHAT, FQNNGV. This CDR3 has 14 residues. CDR3 DNA: TGTGCCAGCAGCTTCAGGGCGGAAAATGCTGAAGCTTTCTTT. Residues: CASSFRAENAEAFF.

This clone occurred a few times. Germline is not matched at one junction end, which may reflect a read error. The V call is TRBV10-3, the J call TRBJ2-3; 10 bases map to TRBD2. Germline CDR1 and CDR2: ENHRY and SYGVKD. CDR3 length: 15 residues. The CDR3 nucleotides are TGTGCCATCAGTGAGGGGGAGCGGGGGGGCGATAAGCAGTATTTT. The encoded protein is CAISEGERGGDKQYF.

This chain connects TRBV5-6 to TRBJ2-5, with 8 bases fitting TRBD2. After removal of 4 bases from V and 4 bases from J, the junction contained 15 bases not matched to a gene. There are 17 residues in the CDR3. From germline, CDR1 is SGHDT and CDR2 YYEEEE. CDR3 protein: CASSTVLAGGTTETQYF. In nucleotides, the CDR3 is TGTGCCAGCAGCACTGTTCTGGCGGGAGGTACCACAGAGACCCAGTACTTC.

J is TRBJ2-3 and V is TRBV24-1, with D unclear. This CDR3 has 13 residues. Trimming pared 0 bases from V and 5 bases from J, leaving 5 bases between. Germline loops: CDR1 KGHDR, CDR2 SFDVKD. The CDR3 DNA reads as TGTGCCACCAGTGATTTGTATATAGATACGCAGTATTTT. It translates to CATSDLYIDTQYF.

The J gene is TRBJ1-5, the V gene TRBV3-1 (or the pseudogene TRBV3-2); TRBD1 agrees at 7 bases. There are 15 residues in the CDR3. Germline assignment: CDR1 LGHDT and CDR2 YNNKEL (reference sequence). V lost 2 bases and J lost 6; bases outside the gene matches: 7. CDR3 sequence: CASSQSTGVGQPQHF. CDR3 coding DNA: TGTGCCAGCAGCCAATCAACAGGGGTAGGTCAGCCCCAGCATTTT.

J is TRBJ1-5 and V is TRBV3-1 (or the pseudogene TRBV3-2), with D maybe TRBD1 (5 bases). Germline V CDR1 and CDR2: LGHDT, YNNKEL (reference sequence). The CDR3 totals 17 residues. With 1 base removed from V and 4 bases from J, the gap between germline ends came to 17 bases. This CDR3 is CASSQGMWGLQNQPQHF. The CDR3 DNA reads as TGTGCCAGCAGCCAAGGAATGTGGGGACTACAGAATCAGCCCCAGCATTTT.

The chain is built from TRBV3-1 (or the pseudogene TRBV3-2) and TRBJ1-4, with TRBD1 as a possible D gene (5 bases). Germline assignment: CDR1 LGHDT and CDR2 YNNKEL (reference sequence). Trimming left V 1 base short and J 5 bases short, with 11 bases between. This CDR3 comprises 15 residues. In nucleotides, the CDR3 is TGTGCCAGCAGCCAAGGTGGGGGGGGGAATGAAAAACTGTTTTTT. The encoded protein is CASSQGGGGNEKLFF.

The chain combines TRBV6-6 with TRBJ1-2, with D perhaps matching TRBD1 (5 bases). In germline, CDR1 is MNHNY, CDR2 SVGAGI (reference sequence). V was pared by 6 bases and J by 0 bases, with 17 bases between. The CDR3 is 16 amino acids. CDR3 region: CASSNGGGGTNYGYTF. CDR3 nucleotides: TGTGCCAGCAGCAACGGCGGGGGGGGAACTAACTATGGCTACACCTTC.

The V and J genes are TRBV7-2 and TRBJ1-1; D unresolved. This CDR3 comprises 13 residues. The germline V and J ends were trimmed by 5 bases and 4 bases, with 11 bases remaining between them. Germline CDR1 and CDR2: SGHTA and FQGNSA. The CDR3 nucleotides read TGTGCCAGCAGCCTCCTGCGTGGCACTGAAGCTTTCTTT. The encoded protein is CASSLLRGTEAFF.